The subject of this entry is one T cell receptor beta chain. The CDR3 is 15 residues long. Unmatched junction bases numbered 9, after V lost 7 bases and J lost 0 bases. The germline V gene has CDR1 SGHRS and CDR2 YFSETQ. This sample is part of a study of identical twins. TCRdb called the 5' RACE reads again in MiXCR, with one record for every CDR3 protein. The sample lists 1.5 million to 2 million distinct CDR3 sequences, 25% to 35% occurring once. The chain couples TRBV5-1 to TRBJ1-2; TRBD1 matches 7 bases. This receptor was identified in a newborn girl in good health. Sequencing was carried out using cord blood. Here the CDR3 reads CASSAGTAANYGYTF. The CDR3 coding sequence is TGCGCCAGCTCCGCCGGGACAGCGGCTAACTATGGCTACACCTTC.